The 4 T cell receptor beta chains presented below share a single source sample, sequenced in a study of cytomegalovirus exposure and HLA in healthy donors listed by TCRdb under 2017. Library preparation employed the immunoSEQ multiplex PCR assay. For the multiplex PCR, a mixture combining 60 forward primers for TCR Vbeta segments and 13 reverse primers for TCR Jbeta segments was used. TCRdb mirrors the immuneACCESS table, restricted to in-frame sequences. Some clones are absent from its copies; in checked studies, under half trace to an unresolved V gene, and the reason for the others is unknown. The table for this sample lists 150,000 to 200,000 clones; approximately 80% of them were counted only once. 1.3% of the sample rests with the top ten. Sequencing input: PBMCs. The receptor set was obtained from a woman aged 50 to 65 in good health and CMV-seronegative.

Comment on this clone: The junction and the germline gene differ at one end; a read error may be behind it. The chain uses TRBV5-6 and TRBJ2-7; no reliable D call. CDR1 is SGHDT, CDR2 YYEEEE, per germline. The CDR3 has 16 amino acids. The CDR3 DNA reads TGTGCCGGCAGCTTGCGATCTAGTCAGTGGTCCTACGAGCAGTACTTC. Translating it yields CAGSLRSSQWSYEQYF.

This clone was detected a few times. The chain couples TRBV7-8 to TRBJ2-4; D remains unclear. This CDR3 comprises 15 residues. The germline V gene has CDR1 SGHVS and CDR2 FQNEAQ. V was shortened by 4 bases and J by 6 bases, with 16 bases between the two germline ends. CDR3 DNA: TGTGCCAGCAGCTCAACTTTAGCCAATGGAAACATTCAGTACTTC. Its translation is CASSSTLANGNIQYF.

In DNA form, the CDR3 reads TGTGCCAGCAGCCATTCCGGGACAGGGGGCCACGAGCAGTACTTC. Encoded protein: CASSHSGTGGHEQYF. The chain couples TRBV5-6 to TRBJ2-7; TRBD1 aligns across 12 bases. The J segment lost 5 bases and the V segment lost 4 bases, leaving 7 bases of the junction unmatched. Looked up from germline, CDR1 is SGHDT and CDR2 is YYEEEE. CDR3 length equals 15 residues.

The chain links TRBV6-1 to TRBJ2-3; the match to TRBD2 covers 9 bases. V trimming: 8 bases; J trimming: 6 bases; junction bases outside the gene matches: 12. Germline lookup yields CDR1 MNHNS and CDR2 SASEGT. The CDR3 loop spans 15 amino acids. CDR3 in DNA: TGTGCCAGCGCCCAAGCGGGAGGCGGTTCTGATACGCAGTATTTT. Translation: CASAQAGGGSDTQYF.